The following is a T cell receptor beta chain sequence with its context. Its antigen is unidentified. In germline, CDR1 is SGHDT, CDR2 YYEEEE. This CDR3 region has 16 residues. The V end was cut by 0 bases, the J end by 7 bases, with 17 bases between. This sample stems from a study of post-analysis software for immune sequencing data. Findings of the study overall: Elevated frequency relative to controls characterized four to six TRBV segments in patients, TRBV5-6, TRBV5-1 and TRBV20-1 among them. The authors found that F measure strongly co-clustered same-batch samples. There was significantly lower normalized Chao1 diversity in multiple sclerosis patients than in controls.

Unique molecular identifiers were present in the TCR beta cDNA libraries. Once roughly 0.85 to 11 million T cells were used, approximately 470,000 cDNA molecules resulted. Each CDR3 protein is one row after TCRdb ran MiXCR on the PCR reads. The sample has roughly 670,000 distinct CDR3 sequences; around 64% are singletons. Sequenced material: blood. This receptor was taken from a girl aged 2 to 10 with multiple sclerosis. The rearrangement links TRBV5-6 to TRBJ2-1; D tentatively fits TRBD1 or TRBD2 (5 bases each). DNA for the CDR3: TGTGCCAGCAGCTTGGATCCTCTGGGGCCGGGGAATGAGCAGTTCTTC. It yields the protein CASSLDPLGPGNEQFF.